These 5 T cell receptor beta chains came from one sample sequenced in a study of T cells in Graves' hyperthyroidism and ophthalmopathy (dated by TCRdb to the late 2010s). Libraries were prepared through multiplex PCR. Sequencing instrument: Illumina HiSeq 2000. Amplification of TCR beta CDR3 regions was carried out from RNA transcripts. The first round of RT-PCR for the TCR CDR3 was performed with the HTBI primer set and the Qiagen OneStep RT-PCR kit. Through fastp at Q25 and MiXCR, TCRdb rebuilt clones from the public reads, retaining in-frame beta chains. Entries are consolidated by CDR3 protein sequence, retaining the most common genes and DNA. The sample records 500,000 to 800,000 distinct CDR3 sequences, 45% of which are singletons. The ten largest clonotypes hold less than 9% of the sample. Sample: peripheral blood or thyroid tissue (not recorded which). The receptors stem from an adult man with Graves' disease, either hyperthyroidism or ophthalmopathy (not recorded which).

This chain joins TRBV15 and TRBJ2-5; TRBD2 matches at 12 bases. V lost 3 bases and J lost 4; bases outside the gene matches: 6. The CDR3 covers 16 residues. Looked up from germline, CDR1 is LNHNV and CDR2 is YYDKDF (reference sequence). The CDR3 is CATSSVTSGGGETQYF. In nucleotides, the CDR3 is TGTGCCACCAGCAGTGTGACTAGCGGGGGTGGAGAGACCCAGTACTTC. Full variable domain (remainder filled in from reference TRBV15 and TRBJ2-5): DAMVIQNPRYQVTQFGKPVTLSCSQTLNHNVMYWYQQKSSQAPKLLFHYYDKDFNNEADTPDNFQSRRPNTSFCFLDIRSPGLGDTAMYLCATSSVTSGGGETQYFGPGTRLLVL.

The gene calls are TRBV15 and TRBJ2-5; D tentatively reads TRBD1 or TRBD2 (6 bases each). V gave up 3 bases and J gave up 5 bases, with 16 bases separating them. Germline CDR1 LNHNV, CDR2 YYDKDF (reference sequence). The CDR3 totals 15 residues. The CDR3 here is CATSSPGGAGETQYF. The CDR3 DNA reads TGTGCCACCAGCAGCCCCGGGGGCGCGGGCGAGACCCAGTACTTC.

The sample holds many counts of this clonotype. This sequence joins TRBV7-3 and TRBJ1-1; the D gene is possibly TRBD1 (5 bases). Per germline, CDR1 SGHTA and CDR2 FQGTGA. CDR3 size: 13 residues. V dropped 3 bases and J dropped 6 bases, with 11 bases sitting between them. CDR3: CASSLGGIAEAFF. The CDR3 DNA reads as TGTGCCAGCAGCTTGGGGGGGATCGCTGAAGCTTTCTTT. The whole variable domain, filled in from reference TRBV7-3 and TRBJ1-1, reads GAGVSQTPSNKVTEKGKYVELRCDPISGHTALYWYRQSLGQGPEFLIYFQGTGAADDSGLPNDRFFAVRPEGSVSTLKIQRTERGDSAVYLCASSLGGIAEAFFGQGTRLTVV.

V usage is TRBV2 and J usage is TRBJ1-4; a possible D gene is TRBD1 (5 bases). Germline lookup yields CDR1 SNHLY and CDR2 FYNNEI. The CDR3 sequence is 13 residues long. The germline V and J ends were trimmed by 6 bases and 8 bases, with 13 bases remaining between them. The chain's CDR3 is CASSGDPGEKLFF. CDR3 bases: TGTGCCAGCAGCGGGGACCCTGGAGAAAAACTGTTTTTT.

This clonotype has at least ten counts. V and J are TRBV2 and TRBJ1-4; D is unresolved. V was cut by 3 bases and J by 9 bases, with 11 bases left in between. The CDR3 is 13 amino acids. Germline V gives CDR1 SNHLY, CDR2 FYNNEI. CDR3 DNA: TGTGCCAGCAGTGAGGGCCCGGGCCAAAAACTGTTTTTT. Protein: CASSEGPGQKLFF.